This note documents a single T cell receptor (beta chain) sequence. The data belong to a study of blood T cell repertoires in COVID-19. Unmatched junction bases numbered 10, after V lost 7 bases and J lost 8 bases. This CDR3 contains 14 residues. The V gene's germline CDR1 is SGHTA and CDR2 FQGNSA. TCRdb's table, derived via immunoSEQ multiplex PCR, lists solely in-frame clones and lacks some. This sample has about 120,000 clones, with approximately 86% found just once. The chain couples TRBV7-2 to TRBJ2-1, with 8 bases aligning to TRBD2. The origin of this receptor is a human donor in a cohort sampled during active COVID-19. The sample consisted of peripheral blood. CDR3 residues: CASTLGTRSHEQFF. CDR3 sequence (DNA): TGTGCCAGCACCCTCGGGACTAGGTCCCATGAGCAGTTCTTC.